These 32 T cell receptor beta chains were all obtained from the same sample, sequenced in a study of T cell clonotyping in hematopoietic cell transplantation. Generated by immunoSEQ multiplex PCR, the TCRdb table keeps only in-frame clones and is missing some. The profile covers tens of thousands of clones, with about 96% appearing a single time and around 1.5% taken by the ten largest. As to time point: recipient sample about 28 days before transplant, after cytoreduction. The specimen comprised peripheral blood mononuclear cells, sampled before stem cell transplant. These receptors came from a woman aged 45-65 years with acute myeloid leukemia. Some clones in this sample may be carry-over from other donors' samples.

The chain carries TRBV6-1 and TRBJ1-1, with TRBD1 identical over 11 bases. V lost 1 base, J lost 11 bases, and 6 bases stayed unmatched. This CDR3 comprises 14 residues. The germline CDR1 and CDR2 sequences are MNHNS and SASEGT. CDR3 region: CASSEGGTGGLAFF. CDR3 bases: TGTGCCAGCAGTGAAGGAGGGACAGGGGGGTTGGCTTTCTTT.

The CDR3 DNA follows: TGTGCCATCAGTGCCGGCAGGGGAGGGACTGAAGCTTTCTTT. Its protein product is CAISAGRGGTEAFF. The chain has TRBV10-3 and TRBJ1-1; D may be TRBD1 (6 bases). Germline CDR1 reads ENHRY; CDR2 reads SYGVKD. V was cut by 4 bases and J by 5 bases, with 14 bases left in between. The CDR3 spans 14 residues.

The chain carries TRBV5-8 and TRBJ2-7; 14 bases are a match to TRBD2. The CDR3 consists of 15 residues. The V gene's germline CDR1 is SGHTS and CDR2 YDEGEE. V gave up 4 bases and J gave up 5 bases; unmatched junction bases: 5. CDR3 coding DNA: TGTGCCAGCAGCCCGGGGACTAGCGGGAGCGACGAGCAGTACTTC. Translation: CASSPGTSGSDEQYF. The whole variable domain, remainder taken from reference TRBV5-8 and TRBJ2-7, is EAGVTQSPTHLIKTRGQQATLRCSPISGHTSVYWYQQALGLGLQFLLWYDEGEERNRGNFPPRFSGRQFPNYSSELNVNALELEDSALYLCASSPGTSGSDEQYFGPGTRLTVT.

The rearrangement links TRBV29-1 to TRBJ2-3, with 7 bases identical to TRBD2. Looked up from germline, CDR1 is SQVTM and CDR2 is ANQGSEA. Trimming removed 6 bases from V and 4 bases from J; junction bases left unmatched: 10. This CDR3 is built from 14 residues. The CDR3 DNA is TGCAGCGTCGGAGGGGCGGGAGACCCAGATACGCAGTATTTT. Its protein is CSVGGAGDPDTQYF.

This clone showed up just once. CDR3 protein: CASSQDAPPSGATDTQYF. In DNA, the CDR3 is TGCGCCAGCAGCCAAGATGCCCCTCCTAGCGGGGCCACAGATACGCAGTATTTT. V gene TRBV4-1 combines with J gene TRBJ2-3; the match to TRBD2 covers 9 bases. The CDR3 extends over 18 amino acids. The V gene end was trimmed by 0 bases and the J gene end by 2 bases; junction bases not matched to a gene: 9. The germline V gene encodes CDR1 MGHRA and CDR2 YSYEKL.

The V and J genes are TRBV7-8 and TRBJ1-4; D uncertain. Germline CDR1 SGHVS, CDR2 FQNEAQ. CDR3 length: 14 amino acids. Trimming shortened V by 4 bases and J by 7 bases, and 13 bases separated the two germline ends. CDR3 DNA: TGTGCCAGCAGCTCGAGGGAAGGTGGTGAAAAACTGTTTTTT. Its translation: CASSSREGGEKLFF.

J is TRBJ1-5 and V is TRBV19; D gene unclear. CDR1 and CDR2 (germline): LNHDA, SQIVND (reference sequence). The V gene lost 6 bases and the J gene lost 1 base, with 10 bases spanning the gap. This CDR3 comprises 14 residues. The CDR3 nucleotides are TGTGCCAGTAGGCCCAACGGGAGCAATCAGCCCCAGCATTTT. Encoded protein: CASRPNGSNQPQHF. Filled out from reference TRBV19 and TRBJ1-5, the complete variable domain reads DGGITQSPKYLFRKEGQNVTLSCEQNLNHDAMYWYRQDPGQGLRLIYYSQIVNDFQKGDIAEGYSVSREKKESFPLTVTSAQKNPTAFYLCASRPNGSNQPQHFGDGTRLSIL.

This rearrangement joins TRBV6-1 to TRBJ2-7, with D tentatively TRBD1 (6 bases). V was clipped by 7 bases and J by 0 bases, with 13 bases between them. Germline values: CDR1 MNHNS, CDR2 SASEGT. The CDR3 is made up of 14 amino acids. The CDR3 DNA is TGTGCCAGCACTTCAGGGGATGGCTCCTACGAGCAGTACTTC. Its translation: CASTSGDGSYEQYF.

The J gene is TRBJ1-5, the V gene TRBV30; D is perhaps TRBD1 (6 bases). The CDR3 runs to 16 residues. Per the germline V gene, CDR1 is GTSNPN and CDR2 is SVGIG (reference sequence). V was shortened by 4 bases and J by 3 bases, with 19 bases between the two germline ends. The CDR3 reads CAWTRSGGPHNQPQHF. The CDR3, as DNA: TGTGCCTGGACCCGAAGTGGGGGCCCCCACAATCAGCCCCAGCATTTT.

This chain links TRBV6-5 with TRBJ1-2, with 11 bases identical to TRBD1. V shed 2 bases, J shed 7 bases, and the junction held 3 bases outside the gene matches. Germline V gene data show CDR1 as MNHEY and CDR2 as SVGAGI. This CDR3 is built from 14 residues. The CDR3 loop reads CASSYGTGGFGYTF. DNA of the CDR3: TGTGCCAGCAGTTACGGGACAGGGGGTTTTGGCTACACCTTC.

The chain has TRBV6-5 and TRBJ1-2; D gene uncertain. The V end was cut by 0 bases, the J end by 8 bases, with 16 bases between. The CDR3 length is 15 residues. Germline V CDR1 and CDR2: MNHEY, SVGAGI. CDR3 amino acids: CASSYSRSLVGGYTF. CDR3 DNA: TGTGCCAGCAGTTACTCTCGTAGCCTGGTTGGAGGCTACACCTTC.

CDR3 loop: CASRDTDYGYTF. The CDR3 DNA follows: TGTGCCAGCAGGGATACGGACTATGGCTACACCTTC. The J gene is TRBJ1-2, the V gene TRBV28; D is uncertain. In germline, CDR1 is MDHEN, CDR2 SYDVKM. The V and J ends lost 6 bases and 3 bases respectively, with 8 bases between them. The CDR3 length is 12 residues.

The CDR3 DNA reads TGCAGCGTCCGTCGGGGCCGTAACTATGGCTACACCTTC. Translation: CSVRRGRNYGYTF. This rearrangement joins TRBV29-1 to TRBJ1-2; the D gene is possibly TRBD1 (5 bases). The CDR3 totals 13 residues. Germline V lookup: CDR1 SQVTM, CDR2 ANQGSEA. With 6 bases removed from V and 1 base from J, the gap between germline ends came to 12 bases.

The chain is built from TRBV5-4 and TRBJ2-3; 7 positions agree with TRBD1. There are 15 residues in the CDR3. Germline V gene data show CDR1 as SGHNT and CDR2 as YYREEE (reference sequence). With V trimmed by 4 bases and J by 0 bases, 5 bases remained unmatched. In DNA, the CDR3 is TGTGCCAGCAGCAAGGGACAGACTAGCACAGATACGCAGTATTTT. This codes for CASSKGQTSTDTQYF.

The chain employs TRBV19 and TRBJ1-1; 7 bases map to TRBD1. The CDR3 totals 12 residues. Per germline, CDR1 LNHDA and CDR2 SQIVND (reference sequence). Germline trimming cut 9 bases from V and 6 bases from J; bases unmatched to any gene: 7. The CDR3: CASQDQGAEAFF. CDR3 in DNA: TGTGCCAGCCAAGACCAGGGGGCTGAAGCTTTCTTT.

In nucleotides, the CDR3 is TGTGCCAGCAGGGAGTTTGGGGCTTCAGATGGCTACACCTTC. It is translated as CASREFGASDGYTF. The chain joins TRBV5-4 to TRBJ1-2, with D possibly matching TRBD1 (5 bases). Germline assignment: CDR1 SGHNT and CDR2 YYREEE (reference sequence). V was trimmed by 5 bases and J by 6 bases, leaving 17 bases between them. The CDR3 is 14 residues long. Combining the CDR3 with reference TRBV5-4 and TRBJ1-2 gives the whole variable domain ETGVTQSPTHLIKTRGQQVTLRCSSQSGHNTVSWYQQALGQGPQFIFQYYREEENGRGNFPPRFSGLQFPNYSSELNVNALELDDSALYLCASREFGASDGYTFGSGTRLTVV.

This chain uses TRBV5-1 with TRBJ2-1, with D perhaps matching TRBD1 (6 bases). The germline gives CDR1 SGHRS, CDR2 YFSETQ. Trimming shortened V by 2 bases and J by 1 base, and 10 bases separated the two germline ends. The CDR3 has 15 residues. This CDR3 reads CASSFLGQSYNEQFF. The CDR3 bases are TGCGCCAGCAGCTTCCTGGGACAATCCTACAATGAGCAGTTCTTC.

V usage is TRBV27 and J usage is TRBJ2-7; D is uncertain. The germline V gene has CDR1 MNHEY and CDR2 SMNVEV (reference sequence). V shed 7 bases and J shed 6 bases, with 22 bases lying between them. The length of the CDR3 is 15 residues. The chain's CDR3 is CASTPPRSPNTEQYF. DNA for the CDR3: TGTGCCAGCACCCCCCCCCGGTCCCCTAACACCGAGCAGTACTTC.

The rearrangement links TRBV30 to TRBJ2-5; D may correspond to TRBD1 or TRBD2 (6 bases each). Looked up from germline, CDR1 is GTSNPN and CDR2 is SVGIG (reference sequence). Trimming pared 0 bases from V and 2 bases from J, leaving 13 bases between. The CDR3 extends over 15 amino acids. This CDR3 is CAWSVFGGLQETQYF. In DNA form, the CDR3 reads TGTGCCTGGAGTGTTTTTGGGGGGCTACAAGAGACCCAGTACTTC.

The V and J genes are TRBV7-9 and TRBJ2-7; the match to TRBD2 covers 10 bases. The CDR3 runs 15 residues. Germline-derived CDR1 and CDR2 are SEHNR and FQNEAQ (reference sequence). The junction had 2 bases not matched to a gene; V was cut back by 2 bases and J by 1 base. The CDR3 region has the DNA TGTGCCAGCAGCTTACGGACTAGCGGTTCCTACGAGCAGTACTTC. It codes for CASSLRTSGSYEQYF.

The chain recombines TRBV6-6 with TRBJ1-3, with TRBD1 as a possible D gene (5 bases). Germline values: CDR1 MNHNY, CDR2 SVGAGI (reference sequence). Trimming took off 6 bases at V and 0 bases at J, with 12 bases between the two ends. The CDR3 runs to 15 residues. CDR3 coding DNA: TGTGCCAGCAGGGGACCGAGGAGCTCTGGAAACACCATATATTTT. Translating gives CASRGPRSSGNTIYF.

This rearrangement joins TRBV27 to TRBJ2-2; D gene ambiguous. V lost 9 bases, J lost 0 bases, and 2 bases lay in between. The length of the CDR3 is 11 residues. Per the germline V gene, CDR1 is MNHEY and CDR2 is SMNVEV (reference sequence). CDR3 region: CASTNTGELFF. Here the CDR3 DNA reads TGTGCCAGTACGAACACCGGGGAGCTGTTTTTT.

As to this clone: At one end the junction does not follow the germline gene, possibly because of a read error. The chain recombines TRBV6-5 with TRBJ1-5; tentatively, D is TRBD1 (5 bases). Germline V gene data show CDR1 as MNHEY and CDR2 as SVGAGI. This CDR3 spans 15 amino acids. The CDR3 loop is CASSYSGVGGQPQHF. CDR3 nucleotide sequence: TGTGCCAGCAGCTACTCGGGGGTTGGGGGACAGCCCCAGCATTTT.

The rearrangement joins TRBV2 to TRBJ2-2; 7 bases match TRBD1. Germline trimming cut 8 bases from V and 1 base from J; bases unmatched to any gene: 4. Germline V gene sequence: CDR1 SNHLY, CDR2 FYNNEI. The CDR3 contains 14 residues. CDR3 residues: CASCRDRNTGELFF. CDR3 in DNA: TGTGCCAGCTGCCGGGACAGGAACACCGGGGAGCTGTTTTTT.

This clone was found once. The chain joins TRBV6-1 to TRBJ1-3, with 9 bases matching TRBD1. The CDR3 runs to 14 residues. Germline-derived CDR1 and CDR2 are MNHNS and SASEGT. The V gene end was trimmed by 4 bases and the J gene end by 2 bases; junction bases not matched to a gene: 0. The DNA for the CDR3 is TGTGCCAGCAGTGGGACAGGGGCTGGAAACACCATATATTTT. Protein sequence: CASSGTGAGNTIYF.

The CDR3 bases are TGTGCCTGGAGAAACAATTACTGGACAACCTACGAGCAGTACTTC. This encodes CAWRNNYWTTYEQYF. The chain uses TRBV30 and TRBJ2-7, with a possible D match to TRBD1 (5 bases). V was pared by 3 bases and J by 2 bases, with 17 bases between. The CDR3 runs 15 residues. Germline V gene sequence: CDR1 GTSNPN, CDR2 SVGIG (reference sequence). The full variable domain, in which reference TRBV30 and TRBJ2-7 provide the parts outside the CDR3, is SQTIHQWPATLVQPVGSPLSLECTVEGTSNPNLYWYRQAAGRGLQLLFYSVGIGQISSEVPQNLSASRPQDRQFILSSKKLLLSDSGFYLCAWRNNYWTTYEQYFGPGTRLTVT.

The chain joins TRBV2 to TRBJ1-2, with D maybe TRBD1 (5 bases). From germline, CDR1 is SNHLY and CDR2 FYNNEI. The length of the CDR3 is 14 residues. V lost 2 bases and J lost 4, with 11 bases in between. CDR3 sequence (DNA): TGTGCCAGCAGTGAACAGGGACGGACCTATGGCTACACCTTC. Its protein is CASSEQGRTYGYTF.

Note on this clone: Other DNA sequences within the sample encode an identical CDR3. This chain links TRBV19 with TRBJ1-5; no reliable D call. This CDR3 comprises 13 residues. Trimming cost V 0 bases and J 5 bases, with 5 bases left between them. CDR1 and CDR2 (germline): LNHDA, SQIVND (reference sequence). CDR3 in DNA: TGTGCCAGTAGTATAGATCGGGATCAGCCCCAGCATTTT. Protein: CASSIDRDQPQHF.

The count of this clone is one. The CDR3 region is CASRRDSNQPQHF. CDR3 DNA: TGTGCCAGCAGAAGGGACAGCAATCAGCCCCAGCATTTT. The chain joins TRBV6-1 to TRBJ1-5, with D possibly TRBD1 on 5 matching bases. Trimming took off 6 bases at V and 1 base at J, with 7 bases between the two ends. This CDR3 spans 13 amino acids. Germline CDR1 MNHNS, CDR2 SASEGT.

The chain carries TRBV27 and TRBJ2-7; 7 bases map to TRBD2. CDR1 is MNHEY, CDR2 SMNVEV, per germline (reference sequence). The CDR3 spans 14 residues. Trimming removed 3 bases from V and 5 bases from J; junction bases left unmatched: 7. The CDR3 region is CASSFGGRENEQYF. The CDR3 DNA follows: TGTGCCAGCAGTTTTGGCGGGAGAGAGAACGAGCAGTACTTC.

V and J are TRBV7-2 and TRBJ1-2; 8 nucleotides line up with TRBD1. The CDR3 is made up of 15 amino acids. Germline lookup yields CDR1 SGHTA and CDR2 FQGNSA. V shed 1 base and J 5 bases; nucleotides not matched to a gene: 6. The DNA for the CDR3 is TGTGCCAGCAGCTTAGAAGGGACAGGAGTATATGGCTACACCTTC. Protein: CASSLEGTGVYGYTF.

The CDR3 DNA sequence: TGCGCCAGCAGCCAAGATCGGAGGACTAGCGGGATCTGGAGCCGCGAGCAGTACTTC. Residues: CASSQDRRTSGIWSREQYF. V usage is TRBV4-1 and J usage is TRBJ2-7, with TRBD2 matching over 12 bases. This CDR3 is 19 amino acids long. Germline assignment: CDR1 MGHRA and CDR2 YSYEKL. The ends lost 0 bases at V and 6 bases at J; junction bases unmatched: 15.